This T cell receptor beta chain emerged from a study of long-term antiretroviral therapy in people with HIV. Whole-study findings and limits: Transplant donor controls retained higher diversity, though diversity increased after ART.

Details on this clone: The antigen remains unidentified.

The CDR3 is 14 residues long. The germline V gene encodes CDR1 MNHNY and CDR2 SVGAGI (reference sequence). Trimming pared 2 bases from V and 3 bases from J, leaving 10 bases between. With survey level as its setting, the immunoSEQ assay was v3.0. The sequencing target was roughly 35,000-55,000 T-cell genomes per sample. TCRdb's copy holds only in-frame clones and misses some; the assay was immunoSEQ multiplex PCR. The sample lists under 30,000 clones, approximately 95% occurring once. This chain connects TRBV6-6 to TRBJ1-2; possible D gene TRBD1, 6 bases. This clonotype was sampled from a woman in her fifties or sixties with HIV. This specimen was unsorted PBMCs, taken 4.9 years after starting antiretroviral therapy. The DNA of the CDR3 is TGTGCCAGCAGTTACACACGGACAGACTATGGCTACACCTTC. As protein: CASSYTRTDYGYTF.